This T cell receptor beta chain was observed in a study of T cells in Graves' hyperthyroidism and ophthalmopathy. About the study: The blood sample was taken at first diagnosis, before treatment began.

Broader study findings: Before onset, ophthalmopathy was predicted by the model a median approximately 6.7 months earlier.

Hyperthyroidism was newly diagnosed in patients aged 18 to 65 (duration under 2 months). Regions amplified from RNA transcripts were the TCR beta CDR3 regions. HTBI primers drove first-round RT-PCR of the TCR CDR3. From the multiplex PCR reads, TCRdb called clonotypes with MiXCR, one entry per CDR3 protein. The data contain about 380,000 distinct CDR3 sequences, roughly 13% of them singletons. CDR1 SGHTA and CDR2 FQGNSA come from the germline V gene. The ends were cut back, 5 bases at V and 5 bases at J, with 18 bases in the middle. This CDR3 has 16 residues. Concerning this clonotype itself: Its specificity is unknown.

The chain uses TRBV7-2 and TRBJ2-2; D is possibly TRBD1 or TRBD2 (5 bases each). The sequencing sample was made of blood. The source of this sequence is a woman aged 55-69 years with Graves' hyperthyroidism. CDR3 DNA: TGTGCCAGCAGCCCCGCAGGGAGTAGGAGGACCGGGGAGCTGTTTTTT. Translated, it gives CASSPAGSRRTGELFF.